Sequencing of this T cell receptor beta chain was carried out in a study of cytomegalovirus exposure and HLA in healthy donors. The wider study: From around 180 million T cells, an earlier analysis saw 100 million to 140 million unique TCR beta sequences. Overall study findings and caveats: Later analysis showed TCR association rates varying by HLA locus, highest for DRB1 and lowest for HLA-C. The later analysis indicated that the majority of CMV-associated TCR beta chains appeared HLA-restricted. With later analysis, a missense DCLRE1C variant became linked to TCR beta V- and J-gene trimming.

The PCR used 60 Vbeta and 13 Jbeta primers. The table came from immunoSEQ multiplex PCR; TCRdb's copy has only in-frame clones and leaves some out. Of some 150,000 clones listed, 77% are singletons. V lost 0 bases and J 1 base, leaving 6 bases between the germline ends. This CDR3 comprises 13 residues. Germline lookup yields CDR1 GTSNPN and CDR2 SVGIG (reference sequence). On this clone itself: Its antigen is not known.

Sequenced sample: PBMCs. This clonotype originated in a woman aged 30 to 39 in good health and CMV-seronegative. The rearrangement joins TRBV30 to TRBJ1-1; perhaps TRBD1 as D (5 bases). CDR3 in DNA: TGTGCCTGGAGTGTACAGGAGAACACTGAAGCTTTCTTT. Encoded protein: CAWSVQENTEAFF.